Below, one T cell receptor (beta chain) is given with its context. This sample was taken from a study of T cell responses to AZD1222 COVID-19 vaccine. Method: immunoSEQ multiplex PCR; TCRdb's copy keeps in-frame clones and lacks some. The sample carries tens of thousands of clones, about 90% recorded once. CDR3 length: 16 residues. The germline V gene encodes CDR1 LGHDT and CDR2 YNNKEL (reference sequence). Trimming stripped 0 bases from V and 1 base from J, with 12 bases between. The chain uses TRBV3-1 (or the pseudogene TRBV3-2) and TRBJ1-1, with unresolved D. This specimen consisted of peripheral blood, obtained 28 days after the second dose of the MenACWY control vaccine. This receptor was obtained from an adult who received the MenACWY meningococcal vaccine as a control. CDR3 sequence: CASSQDWAEGNTEAFF. The DNA for the CDR3 is TGTGCCAGCAGCCAAGATTGGGCGGAGGGGAACACTGAAGCTTTCTTT.